The rows below give T cell receptor beta chains drawn from one sample of a study of low-dose radiotherapy and immunotherapy resistance in tumors. TCRdb reprocessed the reads via MiXCR and lists one record per CDR3 protein. The sample yields about 60,000 distinct CDR3 sequences, about 23% seen once. The sequences come from PBMCs, collected before treatment. These receptors all stem from a male donor with prostate cancer. Each CDR3 is given with its conserved first and last residue. D genes are given only for firm matches. The size of a clone is reported for some rows only, either as once, few or many, or as a class for expanded clones.

>many|TRBV30|TRBJ1-1|-
CASSGRGRMNTEAFF
TGTGCCTCTTCGGGACGGGGACGCATGAACACTGAAGCTTTCTTT
>-|TRBV27|TRBJ1-1|-
CASSLWGAVSTEAFF
TGTGCCAGCAGTTTGTGGGGGGCGGTGAGCACTGAAGCTTTCTTT
>many|TRBV24-1|TRBJ1-5|-
CATSDRVDSNQPQHF
TGTGCCACCAGTGATAGGGTTGATAGCAATCAGCCCCAGCATTTT
>-|TRBV28|TRBJ2-5|TRBD2
CASSFTGLRRETQYF
TGTGCCAGCAGTTTCACGGGACTACGGAGAGAGACCCAGTACTTC
>many|TRBV6-6|TRBJ1-5|TRBD1
CASVGPTGTGQPQHF
TGTGCCAGCGTTGGACCGACAGGGACGGGCCAGCCCCAGCATTTT
>-|TRBV4-3|TRBJ2-3|TRBD2
CASSQSGLADTDTQYF
TGCGCCAGCAGCCAATCGGGACTAGCGGACACAGATACGCAGTATTTT
>-|TRBV5-4|TRBJ2-2|-
CASSPEALSGELFF
TGTGCCAGCAGCCCCGAAGCCCTCTCCGGGGAGCTGTTTTTT
>many|TRBV7-3|TRBJ2-1|TRBD2
CASSSSGTSAGDEQFF
TGTGCCAGCAGCTCCTCCGGGACTAGCGCCGGTGATGAGCAGTTCTTC
>many|TRBV5-1|TRBJ2-5|-
CASSPDPVRLGVMETQYF
TGCGCCAGCAGCCCAGATCCCGTTAGACTAGGGGTTATGGAGACCCAGTACTTC
>many|TRBV5-6|TRBJ1-4|-
CASSFRQLGGEKLFF
TGTGCCAGCAGCTTCCGACAGTTAGGGGGTGAAAAACTGTTTTTT
>many|TRBV20-1|TRBJ2-1|-
CSAYPNFAQYNEQFF
TGCAGTGCTTATCCCAATTTCGCTCAGTACAATGAGCAGTTCTTC
>many|TRBV7-9|TRBJ1-5|-
CASSTSSGPQHF
TGTGCCAGCAGCACCTCGAGTGGTCCCCAGCATTTT
>medium-sized|TRBV6-2/TRBV6-3|TRBJ2-3|TRBD2
CASSSGLAGLPDTQYF
TGTGCCAGCAGCTCCGGACTAGCGGGACTCCCAGATACGCAGTATTTT
>many|TRBV10-3|TRBJ2-1|TRBD1
CAISDSDRGVNEQFF
TGTGCCATCAGTGACTCGGACAGGGGGGTCAATGAGCAGTTCTTC
>many|TRBV30|TRBJ2-5|TRBD2
CAWSVGLAGSMETQYF
TGTGCCTGGAGTGTAGGGCTAGCGGGATCGATGGAGACCCAGTACTTC
>many|TRBV5-1|TRBJ1-4|TRBD1
CASSIRQGTYEKLFF
TGCGCCAGCAGCATCCGACAGGGAACGTACGAAAAACTGTTTTTT